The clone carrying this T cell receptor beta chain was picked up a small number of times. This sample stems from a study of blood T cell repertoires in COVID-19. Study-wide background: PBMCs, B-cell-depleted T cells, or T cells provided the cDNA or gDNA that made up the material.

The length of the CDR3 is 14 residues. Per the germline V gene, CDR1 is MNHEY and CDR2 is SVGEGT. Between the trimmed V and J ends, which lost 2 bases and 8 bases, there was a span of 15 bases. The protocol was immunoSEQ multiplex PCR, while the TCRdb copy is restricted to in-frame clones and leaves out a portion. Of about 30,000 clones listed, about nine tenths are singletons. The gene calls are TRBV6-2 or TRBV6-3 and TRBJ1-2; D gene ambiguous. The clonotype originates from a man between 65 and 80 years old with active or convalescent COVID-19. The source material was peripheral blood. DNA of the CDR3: TGTGCCAGCAGTTACGTCCCGGAGGTCTACGGCTACACCTTC. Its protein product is CASSYVPEVYGYTF.